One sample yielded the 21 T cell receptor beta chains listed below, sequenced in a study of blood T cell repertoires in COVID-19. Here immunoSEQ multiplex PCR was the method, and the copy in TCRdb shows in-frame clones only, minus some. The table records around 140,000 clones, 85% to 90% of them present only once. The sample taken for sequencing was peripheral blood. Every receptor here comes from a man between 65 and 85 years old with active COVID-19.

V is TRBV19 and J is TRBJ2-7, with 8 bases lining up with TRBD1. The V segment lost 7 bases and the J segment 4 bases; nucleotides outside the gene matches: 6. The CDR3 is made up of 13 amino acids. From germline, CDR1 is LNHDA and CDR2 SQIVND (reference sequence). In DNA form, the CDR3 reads TGTGCCAGTACTGGACAGGGCCGGTACGAGCAGTACTTC. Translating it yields CASTGQGRYEQYF.

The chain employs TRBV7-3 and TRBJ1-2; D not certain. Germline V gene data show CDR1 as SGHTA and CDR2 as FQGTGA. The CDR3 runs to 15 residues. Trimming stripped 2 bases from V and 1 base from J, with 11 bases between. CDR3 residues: CASSLGGPNNYGYTF. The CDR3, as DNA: TGTGCCAGCAGCTTAGGAGGCCCGAATAACTATGGCTACACCTTC. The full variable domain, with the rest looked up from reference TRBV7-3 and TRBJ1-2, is GAGVSQTPSNKVTEKGKYVELRCDPISGHTALYWYRQSLGQGPEFLIYFQGTGAADDSGLPNDRFFAVRPEGSVSTLKIQRTERGDSAVYLCASSLGGPNNYGYTFGSGTRLTVV.

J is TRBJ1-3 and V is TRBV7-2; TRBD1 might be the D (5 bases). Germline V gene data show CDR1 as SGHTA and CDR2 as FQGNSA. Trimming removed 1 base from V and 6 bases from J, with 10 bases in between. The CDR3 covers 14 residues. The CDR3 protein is CASSLGWGSNTIYF. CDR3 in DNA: TGTGCCAGCAGCTTAGGATGGGGCTCAAACACCATATATTTT.

CDR3 bases: TGTGCCAGCAGCCCCCAGGAGGGGGCGTACGGAGAGACCCAGTACTTC. Protein: CASSPQEGAYGETQYF. V is TRBV9 and J is TRBJ2-5; tentatively, D is TRBD1 (7 bases). CDR3 size: 16 residues. Germline-derived CDR1 and CDR2 are SGDLS and YYNGEE. V was trimmed by 4 bases and J by 4 bases, leaving 20 bases between them.

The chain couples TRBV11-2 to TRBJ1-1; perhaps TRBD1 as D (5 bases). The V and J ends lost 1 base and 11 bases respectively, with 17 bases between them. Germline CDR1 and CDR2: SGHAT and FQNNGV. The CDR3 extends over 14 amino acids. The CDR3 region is CASSLVTQQGSAFF. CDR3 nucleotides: TGTGCCAGCAGCTTAGTCACCCAGCAGGGTTCGGCTTTCTTT.

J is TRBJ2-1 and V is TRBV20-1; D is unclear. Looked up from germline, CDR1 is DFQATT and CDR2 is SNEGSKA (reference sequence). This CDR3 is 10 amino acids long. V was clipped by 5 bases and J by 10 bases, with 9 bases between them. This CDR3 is CSAPGHEQFF. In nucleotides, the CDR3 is TGCAGTGCTCCTGGGCACGAGCAGTTCTTC.

The CDR3 is CASGTSYEQYF. The CDR3 DNA is TGTGCCTCCGGGACTTCCTACGAGCAGTACTTC. V is TRBV30 and J is TRBJ2-7; tentative D call: TRBD2 (6 bases). The CDR3 runs 11 residues. V lost 7 bases and J lost 1, with 8 bases in between. Germline V CDR1 and CDR2: GTSNPN, SVGIG (reference sequence).

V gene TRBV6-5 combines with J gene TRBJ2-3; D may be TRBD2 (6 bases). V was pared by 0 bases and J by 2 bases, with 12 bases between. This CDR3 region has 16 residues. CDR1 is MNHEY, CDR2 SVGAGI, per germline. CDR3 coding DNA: TGTGCCAGCAGTTACTCGAGACGGGGACTCACAGATACGCAGTATTTT. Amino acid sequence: CASSYSRRGLTDTQYF.

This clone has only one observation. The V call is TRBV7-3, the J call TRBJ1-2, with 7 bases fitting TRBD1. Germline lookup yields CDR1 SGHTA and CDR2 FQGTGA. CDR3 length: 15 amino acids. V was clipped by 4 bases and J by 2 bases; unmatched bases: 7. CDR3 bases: TGTGCCAGCAGCTACTCGGGGACAGCCAACTATGGCTACACCTTC. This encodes CASSYSGTANYGYTF.

The CDR3 nucleotides read TGTGCCAGCAGCTTATATGAGGGCGGGGCCAACGTCCTGACTTTC. Amino acid sequence: CASSLYEGGANVLTF. The rearrangement joins TRBV7-9 to TRBJ2-6, with a possible D match to TRBD2 (5 bases). The germline V gene encodes CDR1 SEHNR and CDR2 FQNEAQ (reference sequence). CDR3 length equals 15 residues. Trimming removed 2 bases from V and 4 bases from J, with 9 bases in between.

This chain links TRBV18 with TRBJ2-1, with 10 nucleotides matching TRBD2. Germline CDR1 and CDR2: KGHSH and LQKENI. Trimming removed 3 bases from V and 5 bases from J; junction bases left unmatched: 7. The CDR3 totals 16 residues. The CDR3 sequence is CASSPRGLAFDNEQFF. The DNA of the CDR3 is TGTGCCAGCTCACCCCGGGGACTAGCGTTCGACAATGAGCAGTTCTTC.

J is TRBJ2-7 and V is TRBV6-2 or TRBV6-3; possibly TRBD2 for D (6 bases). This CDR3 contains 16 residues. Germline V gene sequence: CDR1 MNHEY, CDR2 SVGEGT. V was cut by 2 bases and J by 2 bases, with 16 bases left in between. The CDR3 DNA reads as TGTGCCAGCAGTTACGTGGCGGGATCAACCCCCTACGAGCAGTACTTC. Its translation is CASSYVAGSTPYEQYF.

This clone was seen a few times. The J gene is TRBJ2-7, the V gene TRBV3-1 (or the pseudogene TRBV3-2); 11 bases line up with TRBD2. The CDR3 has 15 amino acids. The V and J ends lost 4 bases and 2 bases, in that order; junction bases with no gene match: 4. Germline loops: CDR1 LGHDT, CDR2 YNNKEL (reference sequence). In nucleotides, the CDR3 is TGTGCCAGCAGCCCCTTAGCGGGAGGGACCTACGAGCAGTACTTC. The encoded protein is CASSPLAGGTYEQYF.

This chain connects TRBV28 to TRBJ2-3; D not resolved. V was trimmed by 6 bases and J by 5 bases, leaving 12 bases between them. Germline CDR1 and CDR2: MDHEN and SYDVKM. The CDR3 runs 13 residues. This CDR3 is CASRENGEDTQYF. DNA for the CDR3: TGTGCCAGCAGGGAAAATGGAGAAGATACGCAGTATTTT.

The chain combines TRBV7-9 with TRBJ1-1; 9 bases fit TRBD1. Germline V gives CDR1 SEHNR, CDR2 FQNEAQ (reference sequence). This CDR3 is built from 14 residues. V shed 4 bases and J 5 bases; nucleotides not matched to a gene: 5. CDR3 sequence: CASSWTGVGTEAFF. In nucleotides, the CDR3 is TGTGCCAGCAGCTGGACAGGGGTGGGGACTGAAGCTTTCTTT.

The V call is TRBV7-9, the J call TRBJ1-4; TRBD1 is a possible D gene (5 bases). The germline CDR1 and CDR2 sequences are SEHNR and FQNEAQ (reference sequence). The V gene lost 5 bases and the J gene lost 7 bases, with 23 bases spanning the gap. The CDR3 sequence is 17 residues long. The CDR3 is CASSPRAGEGSAEKLFF. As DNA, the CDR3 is TGTGCCAGCAGCCCAAGGGCGGGGGAGGGATCGGCTGAAAAACTGTTTTTT.

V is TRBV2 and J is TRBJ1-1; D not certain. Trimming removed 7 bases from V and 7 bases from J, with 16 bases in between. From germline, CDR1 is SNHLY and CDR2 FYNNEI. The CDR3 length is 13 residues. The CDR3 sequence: CASIERGVGEAFF. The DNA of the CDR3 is TGTGCCAGCATCGAACGCGGAGTTGGTGAAGCTTTCTTT.

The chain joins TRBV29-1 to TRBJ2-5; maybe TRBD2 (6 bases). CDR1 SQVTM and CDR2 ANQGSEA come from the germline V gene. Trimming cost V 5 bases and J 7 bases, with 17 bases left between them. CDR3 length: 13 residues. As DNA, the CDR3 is TGCAGCGTTAAACCGGACCGAGCGGGGACCCAGTACTTC. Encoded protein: CSVKPDRAGTQYF.

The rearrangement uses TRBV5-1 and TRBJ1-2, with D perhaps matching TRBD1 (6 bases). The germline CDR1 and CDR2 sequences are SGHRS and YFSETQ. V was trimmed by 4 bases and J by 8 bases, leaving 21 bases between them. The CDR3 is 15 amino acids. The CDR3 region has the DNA TGCGCCAGCAGCCTCAGTCCGGGACACGTCTACGGCTACACCTTC. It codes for CASSLSPGHVYGYTF.

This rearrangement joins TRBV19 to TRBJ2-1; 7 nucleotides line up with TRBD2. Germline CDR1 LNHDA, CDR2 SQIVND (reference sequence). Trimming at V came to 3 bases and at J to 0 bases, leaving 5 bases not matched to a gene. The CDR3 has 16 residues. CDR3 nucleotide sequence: TGTGCCAGTAGTATCTTCTCGGGGGGCTCCTACAATGAGCAGTTCTTC. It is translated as CASSIFSGGSYNEQFF.

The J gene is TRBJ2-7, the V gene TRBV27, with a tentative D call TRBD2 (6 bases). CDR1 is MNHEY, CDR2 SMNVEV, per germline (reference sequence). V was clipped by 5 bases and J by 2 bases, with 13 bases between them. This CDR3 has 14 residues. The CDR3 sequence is CASSRETRTYEQYF. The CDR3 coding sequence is TGTGCCAGCAGTCGGGAGACCCGAACCTACGAGCAGTACTTC.